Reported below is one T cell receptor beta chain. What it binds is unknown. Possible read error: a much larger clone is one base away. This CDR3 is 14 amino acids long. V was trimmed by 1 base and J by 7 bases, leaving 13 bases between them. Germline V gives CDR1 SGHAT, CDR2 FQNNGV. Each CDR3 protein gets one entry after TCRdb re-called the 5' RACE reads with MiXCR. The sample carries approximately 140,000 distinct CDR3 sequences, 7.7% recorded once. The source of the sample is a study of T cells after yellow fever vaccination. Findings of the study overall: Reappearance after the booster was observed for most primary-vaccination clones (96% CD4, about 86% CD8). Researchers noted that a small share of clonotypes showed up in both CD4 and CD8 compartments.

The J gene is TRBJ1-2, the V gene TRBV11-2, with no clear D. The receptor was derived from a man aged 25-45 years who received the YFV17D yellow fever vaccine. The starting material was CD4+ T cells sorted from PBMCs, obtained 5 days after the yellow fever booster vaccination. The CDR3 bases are TGTGCCAGCAGCTTAGGGGCCTGGGAGGGTGGCTACACCTTC. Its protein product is CASSLGAWEGGYTF. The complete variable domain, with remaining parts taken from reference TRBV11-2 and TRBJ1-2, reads EAGVAQSPRYKIIEKRQSVAFWCNPISGHATLYWYQQILGQGPKLLIQFQNNGVVDDSQLPKDRFSAERLKGVDSTLKIQPAKLEDSAVYLCASSLGAWEGGYTFGSGTRLTVV.